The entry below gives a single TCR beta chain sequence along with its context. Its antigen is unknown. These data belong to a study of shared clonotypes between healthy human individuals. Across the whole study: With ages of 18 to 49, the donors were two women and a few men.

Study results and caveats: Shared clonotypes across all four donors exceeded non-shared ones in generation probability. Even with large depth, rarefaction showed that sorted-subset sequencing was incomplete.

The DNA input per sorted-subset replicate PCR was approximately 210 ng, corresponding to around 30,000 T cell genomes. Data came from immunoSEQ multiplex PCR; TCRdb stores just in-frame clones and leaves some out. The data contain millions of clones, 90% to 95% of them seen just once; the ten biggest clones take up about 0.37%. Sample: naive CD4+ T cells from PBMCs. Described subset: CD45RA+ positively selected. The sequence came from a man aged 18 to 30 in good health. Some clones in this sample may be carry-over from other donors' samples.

CDR3: CASSHGTDIGELFF. In DNA, the CDR3 is TGTGCCAGCTCACACGGGACGGACATCGGGGAGCTGTTTTTT. This chain connects TRBV18 to TRBJ2-2; tentatively, D is TRBD1 or TRBD2 (5 bases each). Germline V lookup: CDR1 KGHSH, CDR2 LQKENI. CDR3 length: 14 residues. V was cut by 4 bases and J by 7 bases, with 13 bases left in between.